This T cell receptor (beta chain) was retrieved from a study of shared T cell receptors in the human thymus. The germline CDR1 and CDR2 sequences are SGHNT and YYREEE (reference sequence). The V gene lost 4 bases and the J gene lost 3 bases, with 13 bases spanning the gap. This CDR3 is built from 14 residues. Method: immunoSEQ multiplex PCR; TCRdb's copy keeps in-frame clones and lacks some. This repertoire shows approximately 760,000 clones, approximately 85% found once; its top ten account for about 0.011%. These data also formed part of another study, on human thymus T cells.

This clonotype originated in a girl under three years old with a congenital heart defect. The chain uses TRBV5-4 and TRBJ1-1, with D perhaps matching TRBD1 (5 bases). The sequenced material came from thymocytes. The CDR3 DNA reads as TGTGCCAGCAGCCTGACAGTTTACCACACTGAAGCTTTCTTT. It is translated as CASSLTVYHTEAFF.